This TCR beta chain comes out of a study of OX40 agonist ivuxolimab in advanced cancers. Study-wide context: Patients received intravenous ivuxolimab every 2 weeks at 0.01 to 10 mg/kg. The study's findings and limits: Clones of CD4+ and CD8+ blood T cells grew by week 6 at doses of 0.1 to 3.0 mg/kg.

Assay: immunoSEQ multiplex PCR; the TCRdb copy retains only in-frame clones and omits some. The data show tens of thousands of clones, over 90% seen once. A note on this clone: Its antigen is unknown.

Per the germline V gene, CDR1 is SGHAT and CDR2 is FQNNGV. Trimming took off 2 bases at V and 3 bases at J, with 14 bases between the two ends. The CDR3 totals 15 residues. The sequencing used CD4+ or CD8+ T cells sorted from blood, collected in a trial of the OX40 agonist ivuxolimab. The receptor comes from an adult with an advanced solid tumor such as melanoma, head and neck, liver or kidney cancer. The chain employs TRBV11-2 and TRBJ2-7, with D tentatively TRBD2 (5 bases). The CDR3 nucleotides are TGTGCCAGCAGCTTACACAACCGGGGATACTACGAGCAGTACTTC. Translating it yields CASSLHNRGYYEQYF.